This T cell receptor (beta chain) was sequenced in a study of cytotoxic CD8 clonotypes in ibrutinib-treated CLL. Study at large: Investigators collected response samples after a median around 12 months of treatment, range 6 to 36.

Assay: immunoSEQ multiplex PCR; the TCRdb copy retains only in-frame clones and omits some. The table has 60,000 to 95,000 clones, roughly 83% seen once. Around 2.2 micrograms of genomic DNA, which was extracted from cryopreserved PBMCs, served as the material used for the TCR beta libraries. CDR3 size: 14 residues. Trimming removed 2 bases at V and 4 bases at J, with 9 bases between. CDR1 and CDR2 (germline): SGHAT, FQDESV (reference sequence). This clonotype was sampled from a human donor with chronic lymphocytic leukemia. The J gene is TRBJ2-1, the V gene TRBV11-1; D is unclear. The sequenced sample was PBMCs, obtained after 24 months of ibrutinib treatment. The CDR3 loop reads CASSLSVGYNEQFF. CDR3 DNA sequence: TGTGCCAGCAGCTTATCGGTAGGGTACAATGAGCAGTTCTTC.